These T cell receptor beta chains were read from a single sample in a study of CD8 T cells in ankylosing spondylitis. MiXCR, applied by TCRdb to the 5' RACE reads, yields one record per CDR3 protein. The table records fewer than 250,000 distinct CDR3 sequences, about 30% of them present only once. Specimen: blood, either unsorted or a sorted T cell fraction (not recorded which). These receptor sequences come from a male donor with ankylosing spondylitis or in good health (not recorded which). The CDR3 runs from the conserved cysteine through the conserved F or W. Fields, in order: V gene, J gene, CDR3 protein.

V gene: TRBV29-1
J gene: TRBJ2-7
CDR3 protein: CSVVIRALEQYF

V gene: TRBV7-9
J gene: TRBJ2-5
CDR3 protein: CASGGSVVETQYF

V gene: TRBV9
J gene: TRBJ1-1
CDR3 protein: CASSVAGSTWANTEAFF

V gene: TRBV29-1
J gene: TRBJ2-7
CDR3 protein: CSVARGHEQYF

V gene: TRBV20-1
J gene: TRBJ2-7
CDR3 protein: CSAPGSGGYEQYF

V gene: TRBV20-1
J gene: TRBJ1-4
CDR3 protein: CSARRGQGDEKLFF

V gene: TRBV5-4
J gene: TRBJ2-7
CDR3 protein: CASSLQGRLGDEQYF

V gene: TRBV10-3
J gene: TRBJ2-1
CDR3 protein: CAISELTGGARNEQFF

V gene: TRBV7-9
J gene: TRBJ2-3
CDR3 protein: CASSLFAGRVDTQYF

V gene: TRBV29-1
J gene: TRBJ1-1
CDR3 protein: CSVEEDPNTEAFF

V gene: TRBV5-5
J gene: TRBJ2-1
CDR3 protein: CASSAEPLTGNEQFF

V gene: TRBV6-5
J gene: TRBJ1-1
CDR3 protein: CASSFTGGDIEAFF

V gene: TRBV4-1
J gene: TRBJ1-2
CDR3 protein: CASSQRQGDLHGYTF

V gene: TRBV12-3/TRBV12-4
J gene: TRBJ1-2
CDR3 protein: CASSLALVGSGGYTF

V gene: TRBV6-1
J gene: TRBJ2-3
CDR3 protein: CASSPLIQGLDTQYF

V gene: TRBV18
J gene: TRBJ2-7
CDR3 protein: CASSPPGNYEQYF

V gene: TRBV12-3/TRBV12-4
J gene: TRBJ2-3
CDR3 protein: CASSKRRGTTDTQYF

V gene: TRBV28
J gene: TRBJ2-1
CDR3 protein: CASSSGLAGPNEQFF

V gene: TRBV9
J gene: TRBJ2-3
CDR3 protein: CASSVDTGFTDTQYF

V gene: TRBV29-1
J gene: TRBJ1-2
CDR3 protein: CSVESAMRGYTF

V gene: TRBV5-1
J gene: TRBJ2-3
CDR3 protein: CASSQDTGGTGDTQYF

V gene: TRBV6-5
J gene: TRBJ1-3
CDR3 protein: CASSYSRGGRNTIYF

V gene: TRBV20-1
J gene: TRBJ2-7
CDR3 protein: CSAQEGQGFSYEQYF

V gene: TRBV20-1
J gene: TRBJ2-5
CDR3 protein: CSPSFGETQYF

V gene: TRBV3-1
J gene: TRBJ1-5
CDR3 protein: CASSQGRQPQHF

V gene: TRBV10-3
J gene: TRBJ1-2
CDR3 protein: CAISDGNSNYGYTF

V gene: TRBV5-1
J gene: TRBJ2-3
CDR3 protein: CASSLGLTTDTQYF

V gene: TRBV29-1
J gene: TRBJ1-2
CDR3 protein: CSTRTGVGYTF

V gene: TRBV7-8
J gene: TRBJ2-5
CDR3 protein: CASSLGLAQETQYF

V gene: TRBV30
J gene: TRBJ2-1
CDR3 protein: CAWSEIATRNEQFF

V gene: TRBV5-1
J gene: TRBJ1-1
CDR3 protein: CASSEANTEAFF

V gene: TRBV20-1
J gene: TRBJ2-3
CDR3 protein: CSASARDRDTDTQYF

V gene: TRBV5-1
J gene: TRBJ1-3
CDR3 protein: CASSLESSGNTIYF

V gene: TRBV2
J gene: TRBJ2-1
CDR3 protein: CASSEESSYNEQFF

V gene: TRBV4-1
J gene: TRBJ2-7
CDR3 protein: CASSQDMRGRYEQYF

V gene: TRBV24-1
J gene: TRBJ2-5
CDR3 protein: CATSEPGRGQETQYF

V gene: TRBV5-5
J gene: TRBJ2-1
CDR3 protein: CASSSQGLSYNEQFF

V gene: TRBV4-1
J gene: TRBJ1-2
CDR3 protein: CASSQEGTAYGYTF

V gene: TRBV7-9
J gene: TRBJ2-7
CDR3 protein: CASSFAGQPGGEQYF

V gene: TRBV20-1
J gene: TRBJ1-4
CDR3 protein: CSARDFKGSNEKLFF

V gene: TRBV20-1
J gene: TRBJ2-5
CDR3 protein: CSARSVTKQETQYF

V gene: TRBV20-1
J gene: TRBJ1-2
CDR3 protein: CSASPGGYGYTF

V gene: TRBV27
J gene: TRBJ2-3
CDR3 protein: CASSLSNPDTQYF

V gene: TRBV25-1
J gene: TRBJ2-7
CDR3 protein: CASRRSDRGGLYF

V gene: TRBV12-3/TRBV12-4
J gene: TRBJ2-4
CDR3 protein: CASSLWGDYKNIQYF

V gene: TRBV20-1
J gene: TRBJ2-7
CDR3 protein: CSATTGMTYEQYF

V gene: TRBV20-1
J gene: TRBJ1-1
CDR3 protein: CSALDSGGLTEAFF

V gene: TRBV28
J gene: TRBJ2-7
CDR3 protein: CASSSAYGSYEQYF

V gene: TRBV4-1
J gene: TRBJ2-2
CDR3 protein: CASSPQGLGTGELFF

V gene: TRBV20-1
J gene: TRBJ1-5
CDR3 protein: CSAAAEQGGNQPQHF

V gene: TRBV12-3/TRBV12-4
J gene: TRBJ2-2
CDR3 protein: CASSFQRVRNTGELFF

V gene: TRBV15
J gene: TRBJ2-1
CDR3 protein: CATSTQQGDEQFF

V gene: TRBV12-3/TRBV12-4
J gene: TRBJ2-3
CDR3 protein: CASSRIDREGTDTQYF

V gene: TRBV20-1
J gene: TRBJ2-7
CDR3 protein: CSARIRQGGADEQYF

V gene: TRBV3-1
J gene: TRBJ2-3
CDR3 protein: CASRATSGVPSTDTQYF

V gene: TRBV20-1
J gene: TRBJ2-1
CDR3 protein: CCARQPADRSYNEQFF

V gene: TRBV7-8
J gene: TRBJ2-2
CDR3 protein: CASRPTGPGELFF

V gene: TRBV5-1
J gene: TRBJ2-5
CDR3 protein: CASSETSRPLETQYF

V gene: TRBV3-1
J gene: TRBJ1-2
CDR3 protein: CASSQDHRQGQYGYTF